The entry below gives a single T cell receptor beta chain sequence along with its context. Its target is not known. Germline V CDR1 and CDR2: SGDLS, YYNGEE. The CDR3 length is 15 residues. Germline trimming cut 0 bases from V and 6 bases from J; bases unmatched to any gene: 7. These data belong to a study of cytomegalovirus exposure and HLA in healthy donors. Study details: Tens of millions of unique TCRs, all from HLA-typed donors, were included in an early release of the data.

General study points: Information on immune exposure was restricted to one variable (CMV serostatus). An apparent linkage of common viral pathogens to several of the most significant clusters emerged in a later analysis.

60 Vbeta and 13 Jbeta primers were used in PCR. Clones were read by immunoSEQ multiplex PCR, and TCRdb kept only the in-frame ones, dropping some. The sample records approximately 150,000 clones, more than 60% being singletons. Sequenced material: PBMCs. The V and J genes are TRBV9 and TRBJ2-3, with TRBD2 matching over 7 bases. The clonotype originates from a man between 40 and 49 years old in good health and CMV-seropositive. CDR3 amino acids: CASSVVAGAGDTQYF. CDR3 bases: TGTGCCAGCAGCGTAGTGGCGGGAGCCGGGGATACGCAGTATTTT.